This T cell receptor beta chain is from a study of shared clonotypes between healthy human individuals. The overall study: Researchers assigned three CD4 naive, three CD4 memory, two CD8 naive and one CD8 memory plate to each donor. Whole-study findings and limits: Researchers found naive subsets generally carried larger estimated richness than memory subsets.

Repertoires were generated with immunoSEQ multiplex PCR, while TCRdb's copy carries only in-frame clones and drops some. The sample yields roughly 700,000 clones, about nine tenths seen once. In the case of this clone: Its antigen is not known.

This CDR3 is built from 13 residues. CDR1 is GTSNPN, CDR2 SVGIG, per germline (reference sequence). V lost 2 bases and J 0 bases, leaving 7 bases between the germline ends. This TCR came from a man aged 18 to 29 in good health. Some clones in this sample may be carry-over from other donors' samples. Specimen: memory CD8+ T cells from PBMCs. The sample's subset: CD45RO+ cells pooled with CCR7-negative TemRA cells. This rearrangement joins TRBV30 to TRBJ1-2; D might be TRBD1 (5 bases). This chain's CDR3 is CAWSRTPNYGYTF. The DNA of the CDR3 is TGTGCCTGGAGTAGGACACCTAACTATGGCTACACCTTC.